What follows are 32 T cell receptor beta chains derived from one specimen sequenced in a study of blood T cells in healthy people across ages. Through a sample-barcoded 5' primer and a J-beta primer mix, a second PCR was run for roughly 6 to 12 cycles. TCRdb recomputed calls from the 5' RACE reads with MiXCR, one row per CDR3 protein. The table shows roughly 800,000 distinct CDR3 sequences, with 55% to 75% occurring only once. Material for sequencing was blood. The origin of the receptors is a man aged 25 to 40 in good health.

The table lists this clonotype with a few counts. This sequence joins TRBV29-1 and TRBJ2-1; the D gene is possibly TRBD2 (6 bases). The CDR3 is 13 residues long. The V gene's germline CDR1 is SQVTM and CDR2 ANQGSEA. The V end was cut by 7 bases, the J end by 0 bases, with 10 bases between. CDR3 nucleotide sequence: TGCAGCGCTGAGCGGGCCTCCTACAATGAGCAGTTCTTC. Residues: CSAERASYNEQFF.

In its sample, this clonotype was seen a few times. V gene TRBV7-2 combines with J gene TRBJ1-2; no clear D. Germline CDR1 reads SGHTA; CDR2 reads FQGNSA. The CDR3 is 15 residues long. Trimming cost V 1 base and J 8 bases, with 17 bases left between them. CDR3 region: CASSLDPSRVWGYTF. The CDR3 DNA sequence: TGTGCCAGCAGCTTAGACCCAAGTAGGGTGTGGGGCTACACCTTC.

The rearrangement uses TRBV27 and TRBJ2-5; D uncertain. Germline-derived CDR1 and CDR2 are MNHEY and SMNVEV (reference sequence). The CDR3 totals 13 residues. V dropped 6 bases and J dropped 3 bases, with 11 bases sitting between them. In nucleotides, the CDR3 is TGTGCCAGCAGAACAGACTCGAAAGAGACCCAGTACTTC. This encodes CASRTDSKETQYF.

This clonotype was seen more than once but under ten times. V is TRBV20-1 and J is TRBJ1-5, with 7 bases aligning to TRBD1. This CDR3 has 15 residues. Per germline, CDR1 DFQATT and CDR2 SNEGSKA (reference sequence). The trim removed 0 bases at V and 3 bases at J, leaving 5 bases unmatched. CDR3 DNA sequence: TGCAGTGCTAGAGAGCCGACAGGGTTCAATCAGCCCCAGCATTTT. Encoded protein: CSAREPTGFNQPQHF.

This chain connects TRBV20-1 to TRBJ2-5, with 9 bases identical to TRBD2. The end of the DNA fits TRBJ2-7 better, so the J call may be wrong. The germline V gene encodes CDR1 DFQATT and CDR2 SNEGSKA (reference sequence). The CDR3 runs to 14 residues. In DNA form, the CDR3 reads TGCAGTGCCCATCCCCTAGCGGGGACCCACGAGCAGTACTTC. Translated: CSAHPLAGTHEQYF.

With regard to this clonotype: Given a much more abundant clone one base away, this may be a read error. The genes are TRBV3-1 and TRBJ2-1; D not certain. This CDR3 has 12 residues. Germline assignment: CDR1 LGHDT and CDR2 YNNKEL (reference sequence). CDR3 in amino acids: CTSSRPENEQFF. The CDR3 nucleotides are TGTACCAGCAGCCGGCCGGAGAATGAGCAGTTCTTC.

The genes are TRBV2 and TRBJ2-7, with D unclear. CDR3 length equals 13 residues. Looked up from germline, CDR1 is SNHLY and CDR2 is FYNNEI. In DNA form, the CDR3 reads TGTGCATCGTATAGGACGGCCTTCTACGAGCAGTACTTC. Protein: CASYRTAFYEQYF. The full variable domain, completed using reference TRBV2 and TRBJ2-7, is EPEVTQTPSHQVTQMGQEVILRCVPISNHLYFYWYRQILGQKVEFLVSFYNNEISEKSEIFDDQFSVERPDGSNFTLKIRSTKLEDSAMYFCASYRTAFYEQYFGPGTRLTVT.

This clonotype was detected a few times. The chain has TRBV12-3 or TRBV12-4 and TRBJ1-2; weak D call: TRBD1 (6 bases). V was clipped by 10 bases and J by 2 bases, with 11 bases between them. This CDR3 has 12 residues. Here the CDR3 DNA reads TGTGCCACCAGGGGTCGAAACTATGGCTACACCTTC. This encodes CATRGRNYGYTF.

The table lists this clonotype with a few counts. The chain recombines TRBV7-9 with TRBJ1-2; tentative D call: TRBD1 (6 bases). V was shortened by 5 bases and J by 8 bases, with 15 bases between the two germline ends. The CDR3 sequence is 13 residues long. The germline gives CDR1 SEHNR, CDR2 FQNEAQ (reference sequence). CDR3 in amino acids: CASSRLGARGYTF. The DNA of the CDR3 is TGTGCCAGCAGCCGTCTGGGGGCGCGAGGCTACACCTTC.

In its sample, this clonotype was seen a few times. Here the CDR3 DNA reads TGTGCCAGCAGCATGACAGGGAAACCAAATGAAAAACTGTTTTTT. Its translation is CASSMTGKPNEKLFF. The chain is built from TRBV7-8 and TRBJ1-4, with TRBD1 matching over 7 bases. Germline V CDR1 and CDR2: SGHVS, FQNEAQ. V was pared by 5 bases and J by 5 bases, with 8 bases of the junction left unmatched. This CDR3 spans 15 amino acids.

This clonotype has only a few counts. The rearrangement links TRBV7-2 to TRBJ1-2; the D is unclear. This CDR3 has 15 residues. The germline CDR1 and CDR2 sequences are SGHTA and FQGNSA. The ends were cut back, 1 base at V and 6 bases at J, with 15 bases in the middle. For the CDR3, the DNA is TGTGCCAGCAGCTTAGATGCGAGCCTACTAGATGGCTACACCTTC. As protein: CASSLDASLLDGYTF.

V usage is TRBV6-1 and J usage is TRBJ2-1, with a possible D match to TRBD2 (6 bases). The CDR3 has 14 amino acids. Germline CDR1 and CDR2: MNHNS and SASEGT. V lost 3 bases and J 10 bases, leaving 16 bases between the germline ends. The DNA for the CDR3 is TGTGCCAGCAGTGAGCCGGCGGGGTCCAGGGAGCAGTTCTTC. This sequence encodes CASSEPAGSREQFF.

The rearrangement joins TRBV5-6 to TRBJ2-1; no firm D call. This CDR3 is built from 15 residues. Trimming pared 0 bases from V and 3 bases from J, leaving 10 bases between. The germline gives CDR1 SGHDT, CDR2 YYEEEE. The CDR3 nucleotides are TGTGCCAGCAGCTTGGACCCGGACGGCTACAATGAGCAGTTCTTC. Protein product: CASSLDPDGYNEQFF.

The gene calls are TRBV20-1 and TRBJ1-6, with TRBD1 identical over 8 bases. The CDR3 runs to 15 residues. Trimming took 5 bases from V and 6 from J; bases not matched to a gene: 9. Germline V gene lookup returns CDR1 DFQATT and CDR2 SNEGSKA (reference sequence). The CDR3 loop reads CSARDRGRSNSPLHF. The CDR3 DNA follows: TGCAGTGCTCGTGACAGGGGCAGGTCTAATTCACCCCTCCACTTT.

As DNA, the CDR3 is TGTGCCAGCAGAACTCTAGCGGGGGTGGACCAAGAGACCCAGTACTTC. Translation: CASRTLAGVDQETQYF. V and J are TRBV12-3 or TRBV12-4 and TRBJ2-5; 10 bases align to TRBD2. The J segment lost 0 bases and the V segment lost 6 bases, leaving 7 bases of the junction unmatched. This CDR3 comprises 16 residues.

V is TRBV15 and J is TRBJ2-7; D assignment may be TRBD1 or TRBD2 (7 bases each). Trimming stripped 4 bases from V and 2 bases from J, with 18 bases between. Germline V gene data show CDR1 as LNHNV and CDR2 as YYDKDF (reference sequence). The CDR3 sequence is 16 residues long. The CDR3 sequence is CATSKGGGPGAYEQYF. CDR3 bases: TGTGCCACCAGCAAGGGAGGGGGCCCGGGCGCCTACGAGCAGTACTTC.

V usage is TRBV29-1 and J usage is TRBJ2-5; D is unclear. V gave up 4 bases and J gave up 11 bases, with 17 bases separating them. The CDR3 runs 12 residues. Germline V CDR1 and CDR2: SQVTM, ANQGSEA. The CDR3 region is CSVGSYSNEQYF. The CDR3 DNA sequence: TGCAGCGTTGGAAGCTATTCCAATGAGCAGTACTTC.

This clonotype was seen a handful of times. This chain uses TRBV14 with TRBJ2-7, with D possibly being TRBD1 (6 bases). This CDR3 has 13 residues. Germline V lookup: CDR1 SGHDN, CDR2 FVKESK. Trimming pared 4 bases from V and 3 bases from J, leaving 10 bases between. This CDR3 is CASSLGHFYEQYF. CDR3 DNA: TGTGCCAGCAGCCTGGGACATTTCTACGAGCAGTACTTC.

The CDR3 here is CSVAVEGRSYYGYTF. The CDR3 DNA reads TGCAGCGTTGCGGTGGAGGGACGATCATACTATGGCTACACCTTC. V gene TRBV29-1 combines with J gene TRBJ1-2, with D perhaps matching TRBD1 (5 bases). This CDR3 is built from 15 residues. Trimming removed 4 bases at V and 3 bases at J, with 18 bases between. From germline, CDR1 is SQVTM and CDR2 ANQGSEA.

The V and J genes are TRBV7-3 and TRBJ2-7; 7 bases match TRBD2. The CDR3 consists of 14 residues. V shed 6 bases and J 3 bases; nucleotides not matched to a gene: 8. Germline V CDR1 and CDR2: SGHTA, FQGTGA. The CDR3 nucleotides read TGTGCCAGCAGAAGTGGGCTAGCGGTCTACGAGCAGTACTTC. Translating it yields CASRSGLAVYEQYF.

This clonotype was seen a few times. The rearrangement joins TRBV2 to TRBJ2-6, with D unresolved. CDR1 is SNHLY, CDR2 FYNNEI, per germline. The CDR3 has 16 residues. Trimming took off 3 bases at V and 0 bases at J, with 9 bases between the two ends. The CDR3 DNA is TGTGCCAGCAGTGAGACGGATAGCTCTGGGGCCAACGTCCTGACTTTC. It codes for CASSETDSSGANVLTF.

J is TRBJ2-5 and V is TRBV27, with D perhaps TRBD2 (5 bases). Germline-derived CDR1 and CDR2 are MNHEY and SMNVEV (reference sequence). CDR3 length: 15 residues. Trimming took off 8 bases at V and 2 bases at J, with 18 bases between the two ends. The chain's CDR3 is CASSLRSGWQETQYF. The CDR3 coding sequence is TGTGCCAGCTCGCTGCGCTCGGGGTGGCAAGAGACCCAGTACTTC.

V and J are TRBV20-1 and TRBJ2-4; D is perhaps TRBD1 (5 bases). V was trimmed by 3 bases and J by 0 bases, leaving 15 bases between them. The CDR3 is 16 residues long. In germline, CDR1 is DFQATT, CDR2 SNEGSKA (reference sequence). In DNA, the CDR3 is TGCAGTGCTAGTGGTACAGGACACATAGCCAAAAACATTCAGTACTTC. Amino acids: CSASGTGHIAKNIQYF.

This clonotype came up a few times. V and J are TRBV4-2 and TRBJ2-1; the D is unclear. This CDR3 comprises 14 residues. Trimming shortened V by 3 bases and J by 6 bases, and 12 bases separated the two germline ends. Per the germline V gene, CDR1 is LGHNA and CDR2 is YNFKEQ. In nucleotides, the CDR3 is TGTGCCAGCAGCCATGGGATCTTGACCAATGAGCAGTTCTTC. It specifies CASSHGILTNEQFF.

The rearrangement links TRBV5-1 to TRBJ2-5; the match to TRBD1 covers 7 bases. Per the germline V gene, CDR1 is SGHRS and CDR2 is YFSETQ. Unmatched junction bases numbered 6, after V lost 1 base and J lost 6 bases. This CDR3 has 14 residues. CDR3 DNA: TGCGCCAGCAGCTTGACAGGGGCTGGGCAGACCCAGTACTTC. This encodes CASSLTGAGQTQYF.

The chain has TRBV10-3 and TRBJ2-3, with 7 bases identical to TRBD1. With 2 bases clipped from V and 4 bases from J, the junction kept 6 bases outside the gene matches. The CDR3 runs 15 residues. The germline CDR1 and CDR2 sequences are ENHRY and SYGVKD. CDR3 region: CAISERGQFSDTQYF. The DNA for the CDR3 is TGTGCCATCAGTGAGAGGGGGCAATTCTCAGATACGCAGTATTTT.

The CDR3 loop is CASSLGTDQPQHF. DNA of the CDR3: TGTGCCAGCAGCCTCGGGACAGATCAGCCCCAGCATTTT. This sequence joins TRBV7-9 and TRBJ1-5; 7 positions match TRBD1. The germline CDR1 and CDR2 sequences are SEHNR and FQNEAQ (reference sequence). The CDR3 contains 13 residues. V shed 5 bases, J shed 5 bases, and the junction held 3 bases outside the gene matches. The entire variable domain, with the rest obtained from reference TRBV7-9 and TRBJ1-5, is as follows: DTGVSQNPRHKITKRGQNVTFRCDPISEHNRLYWYRQTLGQGPEFLTYFQNEAQLEKSRLLSDRFSAERPKGSFSTLEIQRTEQGDSAMYLCASSLGTDQPQHFGDGTRLSIL.

This chain uses TRBV15 with TRBJ1-5; no definite D call. The CDR3 runs 12 residues. V was cut by 3 bases and J by 6 bases, with 6 bases left in between. The germline CDR1 and CDR2 sequences are LNHNV and YYDKDF (reference sequence). The CDR3 sequence: CATSSLGQPQHF. The DNA for the CDR3 is TGTGCCACCAGCAGCCTAGGTCAGCCCCAGCATTTT. Drawing the rest from reference TRBV15 and TRBJ1-5, the complete variable domain is DAMVIQNPRYQVTQFGKPVTLSCSQTLNHNVMYWYQQKSSQAPKLLFHYYDKDFNNEADTPDNFQSRRPNTSFCFLDIRSPGLGDTAMYLCATSSLGQPQHFGDGTRLSIL.

The chain joins TRBV7-9 to TRBJ1-1, with a weak D call TRBD1 (5 bases). The CDR3 covers 15 residues. Germline CDR1 SEHNR, CDR2 FQNEAQ (reference sequence). The V end was cut by 2 bases, the J end by 1 base, with 11 bases between. The CDR3 nucleotides are TGTGCCAGCAGCTTATTGGGACTTAAGAACACTGAAGCTTTCTTT. Translating gives CASSLLGLKNTEAFF.

V usage is TRBV14 and J usage is TRBJ1-4; 8 bases map to TRBD1. CDR1 is SGHDN and CDR2 is FVKESK in the germline V gene. This CDR3 has 14 amino acids. V lost 2 bases, J lost 8 bases, and 4 bases stayed unmatched. CDR3 sequence reads: CASSQRTGIEKLFF. For the CDR3, the DNA is TGTGCCAGCAGCCAACGGACAGGGATCGAAAAACTGTTTTTT.

CDR3 residues: CASSPGTGGNYGYTF. The CDR3, as DNA: TGTGCCAGCAGCCCCGGGACAGGGGGCAACTATGGCTACACCTTC. V and J are TRBV3-1 and TRBJ1-2; 12 bases are a match to TRBD1. CDR1 is LGHDT, CDR2 YNNKEL, per germline (reference sequence). V lost 4 bases to trimming and J lost 2 bases; unmatched junction nucleotides: 2. There are 15 residues in the CDR3.

The chain carries TRBV5-1 and TRBJ2-1, with 14 bases fitting TRBD2. Unmatched junction bases numbered 5, after V lost 2 bases and J lost 7 bases. The length of the CDR3 is 16 residues. Germline lookup yields CDR1 SGHRS and CDR2 YFSETQ. Written as DNA, the CDR3 is TGCGCCAGCAGCTTCAGCGGGACTAGCGGGAGTAATGAGCAGTTCTTC. This gives the protein CASSFSGTSGSNEQFF.